One T cell receptor beta chain is described in this entry. This entry is derived from a study of blood T cell repertoires in COVID-19. Libraries were prepared by immunoSEQ multiplex PCR; TCRdb keeps only in-frame clonotypes and omits some of them. Of about 280,000 clones listed, roughly 85% are singletons. Losses at the gene ends were 5 bases for V and 7 bases for J; bases not matched to a gene: 25. The CDR3 consists of 20 residues. Germline V gives CDR1 MDHEN, CDR2 SYDVKM. The sequence was collected from a woman between 45 and 65 years old who had recovered from COVID-19. The chain combines TRBV28 with TRBJ1-2; 10 nucleotides match TRBD1. Sequencing was performed on PBMCs or T cells enriched from blood (not recorded which). Written as DNA, the CDR3 is TGTGCCAGCAGTCCCCCCTTATTTATCGACCGGGACAGGGGCGAACTTGGCTACACCTTC. This translates into CASSPPLFIDRDRGELGYTF.